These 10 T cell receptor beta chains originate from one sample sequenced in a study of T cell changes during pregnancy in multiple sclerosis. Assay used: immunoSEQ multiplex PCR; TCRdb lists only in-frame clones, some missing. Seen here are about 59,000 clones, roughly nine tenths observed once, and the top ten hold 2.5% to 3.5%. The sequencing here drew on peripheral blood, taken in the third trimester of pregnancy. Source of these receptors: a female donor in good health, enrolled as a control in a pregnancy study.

The CDR3 DNA reads TGCGCCAGCAGCTTTGACAGCCTCTCCTACAATGAGCAGTTCTTC. It specifies CASSFDSLSYNEQFF. The J gene is TRBJ2-1, the V gene TRBV5-1, with a weak D call TRBD1 (5 bases). The CDR3 extends over 15 amino acids. The V and J ends lost 2 bases and 0 bases respectively, with 9 bases between them. Germline values: CDR1 SGHRS, CDR2 YFSETQ.

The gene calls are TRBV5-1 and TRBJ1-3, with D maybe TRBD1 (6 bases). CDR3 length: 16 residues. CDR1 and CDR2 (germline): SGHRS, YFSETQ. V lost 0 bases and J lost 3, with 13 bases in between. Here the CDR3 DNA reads TGCGCCAGCAGCTTGGCCACACAGGGAAGTGGAAACACCATATATTTT. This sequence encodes CASSLATQGSGNTIYF.

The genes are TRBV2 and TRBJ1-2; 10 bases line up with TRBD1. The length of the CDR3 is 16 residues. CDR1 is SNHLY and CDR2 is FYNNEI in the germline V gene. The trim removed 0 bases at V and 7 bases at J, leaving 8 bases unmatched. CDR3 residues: CASSEALRDRGGGYTF. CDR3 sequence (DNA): TGTGCCAGCAGTGAAGCGCTTCGGGACAGGGGTGGTGGCTACACCTTC.

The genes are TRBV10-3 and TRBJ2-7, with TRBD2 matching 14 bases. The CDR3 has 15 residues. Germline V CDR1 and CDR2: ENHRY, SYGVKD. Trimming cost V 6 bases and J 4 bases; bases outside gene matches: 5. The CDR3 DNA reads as TGTGCCATCAGGGCGACTAGCGGGAGGGCATACGAGCAGTACTTC. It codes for CAIRATSGRAYEQYF.

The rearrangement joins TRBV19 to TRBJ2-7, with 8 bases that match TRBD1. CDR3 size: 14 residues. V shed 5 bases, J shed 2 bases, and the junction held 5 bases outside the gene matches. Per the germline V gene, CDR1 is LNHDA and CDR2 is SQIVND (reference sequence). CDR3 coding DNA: TGTGCCAGTAGTGAGGACAGGGCCACCTACGAGCAGTACTTC. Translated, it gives CASSEDRATYEQYF.

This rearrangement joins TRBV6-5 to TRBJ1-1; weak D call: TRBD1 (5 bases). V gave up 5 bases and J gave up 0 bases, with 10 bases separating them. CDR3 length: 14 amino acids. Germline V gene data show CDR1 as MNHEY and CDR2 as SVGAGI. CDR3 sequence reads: CASSTGLMNTEAFF. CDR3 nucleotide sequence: TGTGCCAGCAGTACGGGACTGATGAACACTGAAGCTTTCTTT.

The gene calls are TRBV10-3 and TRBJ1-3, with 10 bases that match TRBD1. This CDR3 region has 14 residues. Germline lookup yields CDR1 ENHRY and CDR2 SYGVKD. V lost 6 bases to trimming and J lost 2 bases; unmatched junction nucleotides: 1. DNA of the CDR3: TGTGCCATCAGGGGGACAGGGGCTGGAAACACCATATATTTT. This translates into CAIRGTGAGNTIYF.

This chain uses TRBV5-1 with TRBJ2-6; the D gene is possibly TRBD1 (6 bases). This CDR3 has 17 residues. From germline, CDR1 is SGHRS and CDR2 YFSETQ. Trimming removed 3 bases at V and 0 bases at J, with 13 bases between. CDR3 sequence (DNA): TGCGCCAGCAGCTCGTCCGGACAGCGCTCTGGGGCCAACGTCCTGACTTTC. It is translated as CASSSSGQRSGANVLTF. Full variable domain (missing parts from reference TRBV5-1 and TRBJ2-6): KAGVTQTPRYLIKTRGQQVTLSCSPISGHRSVSWYQQTPGQGLQFLFEYFSETQRNKGNFPGRFSGRQFSNSRSEMNVSTLELGDSALYLCASSSSGQRSGANVLTFGAGSRLTVL.

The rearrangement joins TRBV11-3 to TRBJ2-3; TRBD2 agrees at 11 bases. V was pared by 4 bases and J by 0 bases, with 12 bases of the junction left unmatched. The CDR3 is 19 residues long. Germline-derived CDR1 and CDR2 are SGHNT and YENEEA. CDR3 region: CASSSRRRTSGSSTDTQYF. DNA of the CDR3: TGTGCCAGCAGCTCCCGTCGCCGGACTAGCGGGTCTAGCACAGATACGCAGTATTTT.

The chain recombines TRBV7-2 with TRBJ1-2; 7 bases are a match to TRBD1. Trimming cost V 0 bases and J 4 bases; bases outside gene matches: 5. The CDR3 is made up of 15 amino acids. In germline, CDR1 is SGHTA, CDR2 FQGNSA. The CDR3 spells CASSLAVGGGYGYTF. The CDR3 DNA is TGTGCCAGCAGCTTAGCGGTAGGGGGCGGCTATGGCTACACCTTC.